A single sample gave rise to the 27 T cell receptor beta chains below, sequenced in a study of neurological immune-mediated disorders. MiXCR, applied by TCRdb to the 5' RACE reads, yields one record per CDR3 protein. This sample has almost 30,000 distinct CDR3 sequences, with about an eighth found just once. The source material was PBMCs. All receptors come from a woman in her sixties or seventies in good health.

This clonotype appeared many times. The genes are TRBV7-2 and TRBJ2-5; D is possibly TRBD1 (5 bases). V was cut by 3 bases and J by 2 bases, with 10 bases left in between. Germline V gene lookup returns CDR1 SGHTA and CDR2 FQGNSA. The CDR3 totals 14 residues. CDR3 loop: CASSFQGSQETQYF. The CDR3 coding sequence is TGTGCCAGCAGCTTCCAGGGATCTCAAGAGACCCAGTACTTC.

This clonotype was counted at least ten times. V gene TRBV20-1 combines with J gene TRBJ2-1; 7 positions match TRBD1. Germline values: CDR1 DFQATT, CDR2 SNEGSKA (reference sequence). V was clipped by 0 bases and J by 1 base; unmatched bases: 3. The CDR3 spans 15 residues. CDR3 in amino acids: CSARELQGSYNEQFF. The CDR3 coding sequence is TGCAGTGCTAGAGAATTACAGGGGTCCTACAATGAGCAGTTCTTC.

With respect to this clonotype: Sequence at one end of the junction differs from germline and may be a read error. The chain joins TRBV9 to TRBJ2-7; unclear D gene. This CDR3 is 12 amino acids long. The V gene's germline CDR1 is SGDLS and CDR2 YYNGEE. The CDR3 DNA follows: TGTGTCAGCAGCGTGTCTGACGGCGAGCAGTACTTC. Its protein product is CVSSVSDGEQYF.

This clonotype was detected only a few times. The CDR3 bases are TGTGCCAGCTCTCCCGACCTGAACACTGAAGCTTTCTTT. As protein: CASSPDLNTEAFF. The chain recombines TRBV18 with TRBJ1-1, with unresolved D. The V gene's germline CDR1 is KGHSH and CDR2 LQKENI. The CDR3 consists of 13 residues. Between the trimmed V and J ends, which lost 6 bases and 0 bases, there was a span of 8 bases.

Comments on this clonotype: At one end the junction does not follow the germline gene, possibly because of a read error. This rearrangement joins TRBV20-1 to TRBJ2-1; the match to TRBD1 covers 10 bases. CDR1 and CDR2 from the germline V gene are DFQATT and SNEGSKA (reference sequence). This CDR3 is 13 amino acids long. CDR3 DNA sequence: TGCAGTACACCTCGGACAGGGGGGGATGACCAGTTCTTC. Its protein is CSTPRTGGDDQFF.

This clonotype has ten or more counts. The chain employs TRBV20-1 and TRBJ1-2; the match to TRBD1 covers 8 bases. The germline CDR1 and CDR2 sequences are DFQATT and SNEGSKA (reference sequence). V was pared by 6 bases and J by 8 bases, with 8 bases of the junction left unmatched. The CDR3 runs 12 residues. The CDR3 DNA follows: TGCAGTGCCGCAGGGGGCCTCCTGGGCTACACCTTC. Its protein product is CSAAGGLLGYTF.

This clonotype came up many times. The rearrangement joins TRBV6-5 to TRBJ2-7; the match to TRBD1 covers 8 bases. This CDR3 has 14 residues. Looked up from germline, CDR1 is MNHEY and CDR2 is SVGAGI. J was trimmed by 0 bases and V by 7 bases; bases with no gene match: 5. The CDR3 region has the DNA TGTGCCAGCACCGCCGACAGGGGCTCCTACGAGCAGTACTTC. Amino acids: CASTADRGSYEQYF.

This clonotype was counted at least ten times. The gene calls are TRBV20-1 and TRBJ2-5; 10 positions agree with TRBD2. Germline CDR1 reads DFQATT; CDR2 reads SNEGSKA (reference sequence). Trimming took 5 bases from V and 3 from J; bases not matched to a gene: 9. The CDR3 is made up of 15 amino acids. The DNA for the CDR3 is TGCAGTGCTGGCGAAGTAACTAGCGGGGAAGAGACCCAGTACTTC. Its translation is CSAGEVTSGEETQYF.

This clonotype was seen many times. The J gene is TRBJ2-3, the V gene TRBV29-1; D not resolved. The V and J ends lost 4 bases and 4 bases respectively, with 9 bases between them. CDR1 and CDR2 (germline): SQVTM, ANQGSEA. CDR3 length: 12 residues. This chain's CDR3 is CSVVGSADTQYF. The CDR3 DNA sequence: TGCAGCGTTGTAGGGTCGGCAGATACGCAGTATTTT.

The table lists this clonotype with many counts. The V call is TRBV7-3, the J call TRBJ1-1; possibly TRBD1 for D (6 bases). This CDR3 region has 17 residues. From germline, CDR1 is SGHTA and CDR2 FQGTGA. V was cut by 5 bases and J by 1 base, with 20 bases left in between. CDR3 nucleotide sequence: TGTGCCAGCAGCCCTGGGGGGGCCTTGGGTGGGAACACTGAAGCTTTCTTT. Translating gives CASSPGGALGGNTEAFF.

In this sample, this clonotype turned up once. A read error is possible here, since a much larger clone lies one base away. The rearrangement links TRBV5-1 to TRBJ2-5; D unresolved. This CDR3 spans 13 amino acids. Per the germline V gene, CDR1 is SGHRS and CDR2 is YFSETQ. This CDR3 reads CASSEAQQETKYF. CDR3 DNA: TGCGCCAGCAGCGAAGCACAGCAAGAGACCAAGTACTTC.

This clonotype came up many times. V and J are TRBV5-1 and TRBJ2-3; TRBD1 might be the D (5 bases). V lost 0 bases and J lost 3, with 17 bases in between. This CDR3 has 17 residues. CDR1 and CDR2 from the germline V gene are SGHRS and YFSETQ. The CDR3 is CASSLDRGHVRTDTQYF. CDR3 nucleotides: TGCGCCAGCAGCTTGGATAGGGGTCACGTAAGAACAGATACGCAGTATTTT.

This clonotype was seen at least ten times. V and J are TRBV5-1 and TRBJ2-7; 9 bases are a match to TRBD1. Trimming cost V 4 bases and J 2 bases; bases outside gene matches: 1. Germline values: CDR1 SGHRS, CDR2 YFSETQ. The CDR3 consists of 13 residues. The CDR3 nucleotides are TGCGCCAGCAGCAGGACAGGGGCCTACGAGCAGTACTTC. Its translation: CASSRTGAYEQYF.

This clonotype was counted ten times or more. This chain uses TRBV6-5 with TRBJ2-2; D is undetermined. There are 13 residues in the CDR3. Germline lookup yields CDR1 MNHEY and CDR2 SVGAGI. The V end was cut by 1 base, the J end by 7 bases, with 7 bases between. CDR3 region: CASSYWGDGELFF. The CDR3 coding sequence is TGTGCCAGCAGTTACTGGGGTGACGGGGAGCTGTTTTTT.

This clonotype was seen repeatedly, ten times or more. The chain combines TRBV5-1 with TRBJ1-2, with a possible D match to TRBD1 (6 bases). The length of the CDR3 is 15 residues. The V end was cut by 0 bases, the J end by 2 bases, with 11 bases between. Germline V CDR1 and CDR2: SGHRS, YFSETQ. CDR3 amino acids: CASSLVDRSNYGYTF. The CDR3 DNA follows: TGCGCCAGCAGCTTGGTTGACAGGTCCAACTATGGCTACACCTTC.

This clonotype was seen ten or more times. CDR3 in DNA: TGCGCCAGCAGCTACCGGGACGGGAGAAGGGAGACCCAGTACTTC. Its translation: CASSYRDGRRETQYF. The gene calls are TRBV5-1 and TRBJ2-5; D is possibly TRBD2 (6 bases). V lost 3 bases to trimming and J lost 5 bases, with 17 bases between them. The V gene's germline CDR1 is SGHRS and CDR2 YFSETQ. The CDR3 is 15 residues long.

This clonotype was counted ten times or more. CDR3 nucleotide sequence: TGTGCCAGCAGTCTCCGGACAGGGGGCCTCGAGCAGTACTTC. It translates to CASSLRTGGLEQYF. This chain connects TRBV27 to TRBJ2-7; 11 nucleotides line up with TRBD1. J gave up 6 bases and V 5 bases, and 6 bases lay outside the gene matches. CDR3 size: 14 residues. Germline CDR1 and CDR2: MNHEY and SMNVEV (reference sequence).

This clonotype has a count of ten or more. The CDR3 DNA reads as TGCGCCAGCAGCTTGCCCTCCTACAATGAGCAGTTCTTC. Protein: CASSLPSYNEQFF. The V gene is TRBV5-1, the J gene TRBJ2-1, with no clear D. The germline V and J ends were trimmed by 1 base and 0 bases, with 2 bases remaining between them. The CDR3 is 13 amino acids. Germline CDR1 and CDR2: SGHRS and YFSETQ. The full variable domain, rest sourced from reference TRBV5-1 and TRBJ2-1, is KAGVTQTPRYLIKTRGQQVTLSCSPISGHRSVSWYQQTPGQGLQFLFEYFSETQRNKGNFPGRFSGRQFSNSRSEMNVSTLELGDSALYLCASSLPSYNEQFFGPGTRLTVL.

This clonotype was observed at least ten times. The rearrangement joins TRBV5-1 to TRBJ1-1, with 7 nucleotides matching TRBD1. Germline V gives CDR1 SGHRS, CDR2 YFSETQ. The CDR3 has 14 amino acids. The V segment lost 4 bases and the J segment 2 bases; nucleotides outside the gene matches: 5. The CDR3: CASSAQGTNTEAFF. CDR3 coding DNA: TGCGCCAGCAGCGCACAGGGGACCAACACTGAAGCTTTCTTT.

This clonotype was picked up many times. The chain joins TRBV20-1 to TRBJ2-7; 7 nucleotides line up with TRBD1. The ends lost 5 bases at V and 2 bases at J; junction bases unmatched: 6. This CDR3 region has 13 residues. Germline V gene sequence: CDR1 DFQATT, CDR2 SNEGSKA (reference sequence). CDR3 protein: CSAHRTGAYEQYF. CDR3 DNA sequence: TGCAGTGCTCACAGGACAGGTGCCTACGAGCAGTACTTC.

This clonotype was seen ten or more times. In DNA form, the CDR3 reads TGCAGCGTTGAAGGACAGGGGGGCTACGAGCAGTACTTC. It is translated as CSVEGQGGYEQYF. This rearrangement joins TRBV29-1 to TRBJ2-7; the match to TRBD1 covers 9 bases. The junction had 1 base not matched to a gene; V was cut back by 1 base and J by 3 bases. There are 13 residues in the CDR3. The germline V gene has CDR1 SQVTM and CDR2 ANQGSEA.

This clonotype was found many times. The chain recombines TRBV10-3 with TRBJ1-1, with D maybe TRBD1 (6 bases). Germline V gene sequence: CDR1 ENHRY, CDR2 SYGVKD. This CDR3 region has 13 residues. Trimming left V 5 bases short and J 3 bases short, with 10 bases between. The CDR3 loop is CAISYREDTEAFF. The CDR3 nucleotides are TGTGCCATCAGTTACAGGGAAGACACTGAAGCTTTCTTT.

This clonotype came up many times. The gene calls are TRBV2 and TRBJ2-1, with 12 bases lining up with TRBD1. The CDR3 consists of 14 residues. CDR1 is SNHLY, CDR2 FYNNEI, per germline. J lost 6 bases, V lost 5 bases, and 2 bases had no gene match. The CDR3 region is CASSRDRGRNEQFF. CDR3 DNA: TGTGCCAGCAGTCGGGACAGGGGGCGCAATGAGCAGTTCTTC.

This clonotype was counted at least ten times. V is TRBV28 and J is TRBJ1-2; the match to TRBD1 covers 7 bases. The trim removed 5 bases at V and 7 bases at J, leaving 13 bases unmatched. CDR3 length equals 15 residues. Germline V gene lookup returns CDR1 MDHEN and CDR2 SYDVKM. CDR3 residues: CASSPPTGELSGYTF. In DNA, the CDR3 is TGTGCCAGCAGTCCGCCTACAGGGGAGTTGAGTGGCTACACCTTC.

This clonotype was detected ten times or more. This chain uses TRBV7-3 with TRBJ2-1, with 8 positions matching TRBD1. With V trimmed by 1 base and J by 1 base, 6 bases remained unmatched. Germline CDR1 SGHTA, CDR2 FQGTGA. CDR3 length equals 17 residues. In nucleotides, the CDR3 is TGTGCCAGCAGCTTAATCGGGGGACAGGTTTCCTACAATGAGCAGTTCTTC. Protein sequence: CASSLIGGQVSYNEQFF.

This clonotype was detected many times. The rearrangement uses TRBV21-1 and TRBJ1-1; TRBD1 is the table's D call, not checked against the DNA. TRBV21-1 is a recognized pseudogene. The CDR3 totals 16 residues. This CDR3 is CASSKEVEQGFTEAFF. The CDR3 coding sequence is TGTGCCAGCAGCAAAGAGGTTGAACAGGGGTTCACTGAAGCTTTCTTT.

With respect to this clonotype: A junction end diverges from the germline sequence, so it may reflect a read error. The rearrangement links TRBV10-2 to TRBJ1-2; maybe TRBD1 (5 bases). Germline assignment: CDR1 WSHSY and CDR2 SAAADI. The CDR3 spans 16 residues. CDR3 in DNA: TGCGCAAGCAGTGAGTCCCTAGGACGGGGCAGAGAGGTCTACACCTTC. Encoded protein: CASSESLGRGREVYTF.